The next 10 T cell receptor beta chains were all read from a single sample in a study of T cells in localized non-small cell lung cancer. The method was immunoSEQ multiplex PCR; TCRdb's version includes in-frame clones alone and lacks a portion of them. This sample has about 7,000 clones; more than 20% occur once, and the top ten carry roughly 3.6%. The sample here was lung tumor tissue, taken before any cancer treatment. The source of these receptors is a man aged 35 to 69 with stage III squamous cell lung carcinoma.

The chain recombines TRBV6-8 with TRBJ2-2; D is possibly TRBD1 or TRBD2 (5 bases each). There are 13 residues in the CDR3. V was pared by 6 bases and J by 2 bases, with 7 bases between. CDR1 is MNHGY, CDR2 SAAAGT, per germline. The CDR3 loop is CASRRDNTGELFF. CDR3 DNA: TGTGCCAGCAGGAGGGACAACACCGGGGAGCTGTTTTTT.

Many counts were recorded for this clone. V is TRBV7-1 and J is TRBJ2-3; D possibly corresponds to TRBD2 (5 bases). TRBV7-1 is recorded as an ORF, its role being uncertain. Trimming shortened V by 4 bases and J by 4 bases, and 15 bases separated the two germline ends. This CDR3 region has 15 residues. Written as DNA, the CDR3 is TGTGCCAGCAGCTTAACAACGGGAACTGCAGATACGCAGTATTTT. This sequence encodes CASSLTTGTADTQYF.

The chain recombines TRBV28 with TRBJ2-7; 9 positions agree with TRBD1. Germline loops: CDR1 MDHEN, CDR2 SYDVKM. Trimming took 6 bases from V and 7 from J; bases not matched to a gene: 10. CDR3 size: 14 residues. CDR3 DNA sequence: TGTGCCAGCAGCGCCTCGACAGGGGGGAGGGAGCAGTACTTC. Translating it yields CASSASTGGREQYF.

The V and J genes are TRBV10-3 and TRBJ2-3, with D tentatively TRBD1 (6 bases). The CDR3 sequence is 13 residues long. Germline CDR1 ENHRY, CDR2 SYGVKD. V gave up 2 bases and J gave up 5 bases, with 8 bases separating them. The CDR3 loop reads CAISEGRGDTQYF. In DNA, the CDR3 is TGTGCCATCAGTGAGGGCAGGGGAGATACGCAGTATTTT.

This sequence joins TRBV5-1 and TRBJ2-7; 8 bases align to TRBD2. The CDR3 contains 15 residues. With 4 bases clipped from V and 2 bases from J, the junction kept 8 bases outside the gene matches. CDR1 is SGHRS and CDR2 is YFSETQ in the germline V gene. The DNA of the CDR3 is TGCGCCAGCAGCCAAGATCCGGGAGGGCCCTACGAGCAGTACTTC. Translated: CASSQDPGGPYEQYF.

The V and J genes are TRBV30 and TRBJ2-4; 7 nucleotides align to TRBD2. Germline lookup yields CDR1 GTSNPN and CDR2 SVGIG (reference sequence). The CDR3 covers 13 residues. Unmatched junction bases numbered 6, after V lost 2 bases and J lost 8 bases. CDR3 sequence reads: CAWSLAGGYIQYF. CDR3 DNA: TGTGCCTGGAGTTTAGCGGGTGGATACATTCAGTACTTC. Supplemented by reference TRBV30 and TRBJ2-4, the full variable domain reads SQTIHQWPATLVQPVGSPLSLECTVEGTSNPNLYWYRQAAGRGLQLLFYSVGIGQISSEVPQNLSASRPQDRQFILSSKKLLLSDSGFYLCAWSLAGGYIQYFGAGTRLSVL.

J is TRBJ2-3 and V is TRBV5-1, with D possibly being TRBD1 (6 bases). The V gene's germline CDR1 is SGHRS and CDR2 YFSETQ. With 4 bases removed from V and 1 base from J, the gap between germline ends came to 16 bases. The CDR3 is 16 amino acids. CDR3: CASSGRDTGGTDTQYF. The CDR3 DNA follows: TGCGCCAGCAGCGGTAGGGACACCGGGGGCACAGATACGCAGTATTTT.

The rearrangement links TRBV15 to TRBJ1-2, with D maybe TRBD1 (5 bases). Germline V CDR1 and CDR2: LNHNV, YYDKDF (reference sequence). CDR3 length: 17 residues. V was clipped by 4 bases and J by 2 bases, with 20 bases between them. The CDR3 DNA sequence: TGTGCCACCAGCAAGGGAAGCGGGACGGGGGGAAACTATGGCTACACCTTC. Protein product: CATSKGSGTGGNYGYTF.

This clone has ten or more counts. The chain is built from TRBV6-8 and TRBJ1-6; D is unresolved. This CDR3 has 17 residues. With 0 bases removed from V and 5 bases from J, the gap between germline ends came to 14 bases. CDR1 and CDR2 from the germline V gene are MNHGY and SAAAGT. The DNA for the CDR3 is TGTGCCAGCAGTTACTCTTGGTGGAGGGAGGATAATTCACCCCTCCACTTT. It codes for CASSYSWWREDNSPLHF.

The chain is built from TRBV16 and TRBJ2-5, with D tentatively TRBD1 (6 bases). The CDR3 has 14 residues. From germline, CDR1 is KGHSY and CDR2 FQNENV. V shed 4 bases and J shed 2 bases, with 11 bases lying between them. This CDR3 reads CASSPLDSQETQYF. CDR3 sequence (DNA): TGTGCCAGCAGCCCCCTGGACAGTCAAGAGACCCAGTACTTC.